Following are 20 T cell receptor beta chains from one sample sequenced in a study of CD8+CD57+ T cells in acquired aplastic anemia. Genomic DNA templated the TCR beta VDJ and CDR3 profiling. Each CDR3 protein gets one entry after TCRdb re-called the reads with MiXCR. The table shows 400,000 to 600,000 distinct CDR3 sequences, with around 30% occurring only once. Only patients with CD8+CD57+ cell expansion on flow cytometry were chosen for sequencing. Sequences were obtained from sorted CD4+, CD8+, or CD8+CD57+ T cells (not recorded which) from PBMCs. These receptors were obtained from a human donor with aplastic anemia.

The chain employs TRBV5-1 and TRBJ1-1, with 9 bases identical to TRBD1. The CDR3 loop spans 15 amino acids. Germline-derived CDR1 and CDR2 are SGHRS and YFSETQ. With 5 bases clipped from V and 0 bases from J, the junction kept 5 bases outside the gene matches. DNA for the CDR3: TGCGCCAGCAGGTATGACAGGGGGGTGAACACTGAAGCTTTCTTT. Amino acid sequence: CASRYDRGVNTEAFF.

This clonotype was seen many times. The V and J genes are TRBV7-3 and TRBJ2-5, with D perhaps TRBD2 (5 bases). CDR1 and CDR2 (germline): SGHTA, FQGTGA. V was pared by 1 base and J by 5 bases, with 8 bases between. The CDR3 loop spans 13 amino acids. In nucleotides, the CDR3 is TGTGCCAGCAGCTTAATTGGGGAGGAGACCCAGTACTTC. Amino acid sequence: CASSLIGEETQYF.

In this sample, this clonotype turned up many times. The chain recombines TRBV7-9 with TRBJ1-5, with D possibly TRBD1 on 6 matching bases. The CDR3 sequence is 16 residues long. Germline CDR1 and CDR2: SEHNR and FQNEAQ (reference sequence). V was pared by 0 bases and J by 4 bases, with 13 bases between. The CDR3 DNA reads as TGTGCCAGCAGCTTAGCGGGGTCAGGGGAAAATCAGCCCCAGCATTTT. Its protein product is CASSLAGSGENQPQHF.

This clonotype occurred many times. This chain uses TRBV9 with TRBJ1-6; 7 nucleotides line up with TRBD1. Germline values: CDR1 SGDLS, CDR2 YYNGEE. The CDR3 consists of 14 residues. Trimming at V came to 1 base and at J to 7 bases, leaving 2 bases not matched to a gene. The CDR3 protein is CASSVNRGNSPLHF. CDR3 sequence (DNA): TGTGCCAGCAGCGTAAACAGGGGAAATTCACCCCTCCACTTT.

This clonotype has ten or more counts. The V and J genes are TRBV7-9 and TRBJ1-2, with D unclear. The CDR3 covers 12 residues. Germline V gene lookup returns CDR1 SEHNR and CDR2 FQNEAQ (reference sequence). The germline V and J ends were trimmed by 4 bases and 8 bases, with 11 bases remaining between them. The CDR3 is CASSSLARGYTF. CDR3 nucleotides: TGTGCCAGCAGCTCCCTGGCTCGGGGCTACACCTTC.

The chain is built from TRBV7-6 and TRBJ2-7; no definite D call. Germline loops: CDR1 SGHVS, CDR2 FNYEAQ. The CDR3 runs 13 residues. V dropped 5 bases and J dropped 6 bases, with 14 bases sitting between them. Here the CDR3 reads CASSQGRLGEQYF. In DNA, the CDR3 is TGTGCCAGCAGCCAAGGACGGCTCGGCGAGCAGTACTTC.

This clonotype was seen only a few times. The chain employs TRBV5-1 and TRBJ2-5, with D unclear. Trimming left V 0 bases short and J 5 bases short, with 11 bases between. CDR3 length: 14 amino acids. The germline CDR1 and CDR2 sequences are SGHRS and YFSETQ. The CDR3 nucleotides are TGCGCCAGCAGCTTGGCGGGCCCTGGGGAGACCCAGTACTTC. This gives the protein CASSLAGPGETQYF.

This clonotype was counted ten times or more. This chain connects TRBV20-1 to TRBJ2-7, with D uncertain. Trimming stripped 1 base from V and 2 bases from J, with 12 bases between. CDR1 and CDR2 (germline): DFQATT, SNEGSKA (reference sequence). The CDR3 extends over 14 amino acids. The DNA for the CDR3 is TGCAGTGCTAGAGTCGCAAAAGTGACCTACGAGCAGTACTTC. Protein sequence: CSARVAKVTYEQYF.

For this clonotype: A much more abundant neighbour one base away suggests this may be a read error. The chain's CDR3 is CSAGLDRSNSPLHF. The CDR3 DNA reads TGCAGTGCTGGTTTGGACAGGAGTAATTCACCCCTCCACTTT. The V and J genes are TRBV20-1 and TRBJ1-6; 7 bases align to TRBD1. The J segment lost 6 bases and the V segment lost 5 bases, leaving 7 bases of the junction unmatched. CDR1 DFQATT and CDR2 SNEGSKA come from the germline V gene (reference sequence). The length of the CDR3 is 14 residues.

This clonotype has ten or more counts. V usage is TRBV15 and J usage is TRBJ2-7; TRBD2 matches 12 bases. Trimming cost V 3 bases and J 4 bases; bases outside gene matches: 16. CDR3 length equals 19 residues. Germline CDR1 reads LNHNV; CDR2 reads YYDKDF (reference sequence). In DNA, the CDR3 is TGTGCCACCAGCAGTGGAGCGAACCTGCTAGCGGGAGGGGTGTACGAGCAGTACTTC. Its protein is CATSSGANLLAGGVYEQYF.

The V and J genes are TRBV10-3 and TRBJ2-7; tentative D call: TRBD2 (5 bases). Trimming removed 3 bases at V and 8 bases at J, with 11 bases between. This CDR3 comprises 12 residues. CDR1 is ENHRY, CDR2 SYGVKD, per germline. Here the CDR3 reads CAISDREGKQYF. The CDR3 region has the DNA TGTGCCATCAGTGATAGAGAGGGCAAGCAGTACTTC.

This clonotype appeared many times. This chain links TRBV7-9 with TRBJ1-3; D might be TRBD1 (5 bases). The CDR3 is 15 amino acids. CDR1 is SEHNR and CDR2 is FQNEAQ in the germline V gene (reference sequence). Between the trimmed V and J ends, which lost 5 bases and 0 bases, there was a span of 11 bases. The CDR3 protein is CASSQQVPSGNTIYF. In nucleotides, the CDR3 is TGTGCCAGCAGCCAACAGGTCCCCTCTGGAAACACCATATATTTT.

This clonotype was detected ten times or more. The rearrangement links TRBV29-1 to TRBJ1-1; no clear D. The CDR3 spans 14 residues. Germline assignment: CDR1 SQVTM and CDR2 ANQGSEA. Trimming removed 2 bases at V and 4 bases at J, with 14 bases between. Written as DNA, the CDR3 is TGCAGCGTTGAACGGGCGGGCTCCAGCACTGAAGCTTTCTTT. Translated: CSVERAGSSTEAFF.

In its sample, this clonotype was seen a few times. V gene TRBV14 combines with J gene TRBJ2-5, with a tentative D call TRBD2 (6 bases). Trimming cost V 6 bases and J 1 base, with 9 bases left between them. This CDR3 comprises 13 residues. The germline V gene encodes CDR1 SGHDN and CDR2 FVKESK. The CDR3 DNA sequence: TGTGCCAGCAGTAGGACTATCCAAGAGACCCAGTACTTC. Translated, it gives CASSRTIQETQYF.

The V and J genes are TRBV11-1 and TRBJ2-5; perhaps TRBD2 as D (5 bases). This CDR3 spans 15 amino acids. V was trimmed by 4 bases and J by 5 bases, leaving 17 bases between them. CDR1 and CDR2 from the germline V gene are SGHAT and FQDESV (reference sequence). The CDR3 region is CASSSPRPAAETQYF. In nucleotides, the CDR3 is TGTGCCAGCAGCTCCCCCCGGCCAGCGGCGGAGACCCAGTACTTC. The whole variable domain, remainder taken from reference TRBV11-1 and TRBJ2-5, is EAEVAQSPRYKITEKSQAVAFWCDPISGHATLYWYRQILGQGPELLVQFQDESVVDDSQLPKDRFSAERLKGVDSTLKIQPAELGDSAMYLCASSSPRPAAETQYFGPGTRLLVL.

This clonotype occurred a few times. V gene TRBV12-3 or TRBV12-4 combines with J gene TRBJ1-5, with D hard to call. The V end was cut by 3 bases, the J end by 6 bases, with 15 bases between. This CDR3 region has 15 residues. The CDR3 DNA sequence: TGTGCCAGCAGTTTGACACGTTCCGGAGGTCAGCCCCAGCATTTT. The encoded protein is CASSLTRSGGQPQHF.

The rearrangement uses TRBV30 and TRBJ1-1, with 7 bases matching TRBD1. Per germline, CDR1 GTSNPN and CDR2 SVGIG (reference sequence). The V segment lost 5 bases and the J segment 4 bases; nucleotides outside the gene matches: 4. This CDR3 comprises 12 residues. CDR3: CAWETGSTEAFF. CDR3 nucleotide sequence: TGTGCCTGGGAGACAGGGAGCACTGAAGCTTTCTTT.

V is TRBV20-1 and J is TRBJ1-1; 7 bases map to TRBD1. CDR1 and CDR2 (germline): DFQATT, SNEGSKA (reference sequence). With 1 base clipped from V and 8 bases from J, the junction kept 13 bases outside the gene matches. CDR3 length: 15 amino acids. CDR3 nucleotides: TGCAGTGCTAGAGTAGTAAGCTCCCCGGACAGGGAAGCTTTCTTT. Its protein product is CSARVVSSPDREAFF.

The genes are TRBV2 and TRBJ2-7, with TRBD2 matching over 7 bases. V lost 3 bases and J lost 6; bases outside the gene matches: 14. CDR3 length: 16 amino acids. Per germline, CDR1 SNHLY and CDR2 FYNNEI. CDR3 bases: TGTGCCAGCAGTGATGGGACCTTGCGGGAGCGGCGCGAGCAGTACTTC. The encoded protein is CASSDGTLRERREQYF.

The rearrangement joins TRBV5-4 to TRBJ2-1, with D tentatively TRBD2 (5 bases). The CDR3 totals 13 residues. The V end was cut by 4 bases, the J end by 9 bases, with 14 bases between. Looked up from germline, CDR1 is SGHNT and CDR2 is YYREEE (reference sequence). The CDR3 protein is CASSPRQEVEQFF. The CDR3 DNA reads as TGTGCCAGCAGCCCGAGGCAGGAGGTTGAGCAGTTCTTC. Combining the CDR3 with reference TRBV5-4 and TRBJ2-1 gives the whole variable domain ETGVTQSPTHLIKTRGQQVTLRCSSQSGHNTVSWYQQALGQGPQFIFQYYREEENGRGNFPPRFSGLQFPNYSSELNVNALELDDSALYLCASSPRQEVEQFFGPGTRLTVL.